This T cell receptor beta chain was retrieved from a study of cytomegalovirus exposure and HLA in healthy donors listed by TCRdb under 2017. Notes on the research overall: In an earlier analysis of several hundred of the donors, about 270 Gb of sequence data and 90 million to 120 million unique TCR beta sequences from roughly 200 million T cells were reported. Approximately 330 gigabases of sequencing data and 70 million to 100 million unique TCR sequences made up an early release that covered 500 to 700 HLA-typed donors. Of the approximately 370 genotyped donors, roughly 76% were placed in the genetic ancestry cluster associated with self-reported Caucasian donors. The study aimed to test whether cataloging public T cell receptors could reveal signatures of past pathogen exposure. The T cell repertoires of 666 subjects were profiled by immunosequencing and related to cytomegalovirus serostatus. Besides the first cohort of roughly 660 subjects, a separate validation cohort made up of 120 different subjects was used. The study combined high-throughput TCR immunosequencing, statistical association of individual TCRs with disease status, and machine learning to predict cytomegalovirus infection status. In a later analysis, previously published TCR beta repertoires from 550 to 750 donors were re-analyzed and high-resolution HLA genotyping was added so that TCR occurrence patterns could be studied. In the later analysis, no new phenotypic data were used to find candidate immune exposures; instead, reliance was placed on TCR beta sequences and their occurrence across donors. In an earlier analysis of over 550 of the donors, high-throughput TCR beta sequencing was used to judge whether each TCR beta V gene segment behaved as functional or pseudogenic. Donor age, sex, ethnicity and CMV serostatus were compiled together with the repertoire data. A later genetic analysis took genome-wide SNP genotypes for about 55% of the roughly 670 donors and used that subset as a discovery cohort. All discovery cohort repertoires had been generated using a single sequencing platform. Class I and class II HLA loci were covered by the typing at four-digit resolution. Typing coverage differed by locus: A, B, C, DRB1 and DQB1 were typed in roughly 620-640 donors, DQA1 in roughly 500, DPA1 in 600 to 610, and DPB1 in about 450. Because of strong linkage in the cohort, five DR-DQ haplotypes were treated as single units for association and clustering. Across approximately 400 genotyped donors of the cohort, an average of roughly 230,000 unique TCR beta nucleotide sequences per donor were sequenced, and roughly 18% of those sequences were non-productive.

CDR1 and CDR2 are read off the germline V gene as KGHSH and LQKENI. The trim is 6 bases for V and 8 bases for J, with a gap of 22 bases between the germline ends. Including the terminal cysteine and phenylalanine, the CDR3 comprises 16 residues. CDR3 DNA is the only sequence kept; it has 48 bases, read in frame from the first base. Results the study describes overall, beyond this receptor: A later genetic analysis reported fewer N-insertions in productive TCRs among donors in an Asian-associated ancestry cluster than the roughly 700-donor mean. The presence/absence analyses assumed that sequencing depth was roughly uniform across donors, and that assumption may not be true. A few of the identified cytomegalovirus-associated TCR beta chains were confirmed in vitro to be specific for cytomegalovirus antigens. Correlated functional status among segregating V segments might reflect linkage disequilibrium, but an unknown experimental factor could not be ruled out. In both the original and validation cohorts, the classifier was reported to diagnose cytomegalovirus status with high specificity and sensitivity. A later analysis found that HLA-associated TCR beta chains were more clonally expanded and had lower generation probabilities than equally common non-associated chains. Broadly in line with IMGT annotations, most TCR beta V segments showed up in productive rearrangements about 90% or about 30% of the time in an earlier analysis of 587 of the donors. In the study, about 150 TCR beta chains were listed as associated with cytomegalovirus. Because some donors lacked HLA typing at each locus, the association tests relied only on the typed subset. According to a later analysis, parvovirus B19, influenza, CMV and Epstein-Barr virus appeared linked to several top co-occurrence clusters. It was suggested by the authors that the approach could potentially be generalized to other disease states and immunological phenotypes. In a later analysis, the rate of TCR association differed among HLA loci, with DRB1 alleles having the most associated TCRs and HLA-C alleles having the fewest. In a later analysis, most CMV-associated TCR beta chains were found to appear HLA-restricted, with HLA associations seemingly driven largely by CMV exposure. When HLA alleles, especially DR and DQ, strongly co-occurred, attributing TCR associations to individual alleles was difficult. The 87-base-pair reads could not distinguish some IMGT-functional V segments, including TRBV6-2 and TRBV6-3, so those segments were excluded. A later genetic analysis associated a missense DCLRE1C variant with V-gene and J-gene trimming of TCR beta chains, and an independent cohort replicated the association. The cohort was sequenced for TCR beta chains only, and without alpha or paired-chain data the features that could be detected were limited. Specific HLA alleles were associated with 15,000 to 20,000 TCR beta sequences at a false discovery rate of 0.05 in a later analysis. Because counts were too low, seventeen rarely observed V segments, including chromosome 9 orphons, were excluded from the earlier analysis of 587 of the donors. A further reported finding was that TCR beta sequences accurately predicted the HLA-A and HLA-B alleles for most subjects in the first cohort. Immune exposure information for the cohort was limited to CMV serostatus. While some public TCRs were present in many individuals, most TCR sequences turned up only very rarely across donors. A cluster of highly shared sequence variants was judged likely to be a technical artifact of the sequencing pipeline.

Libraries were constructed by the immunoSEQ multiplex PCR assay. The multiplex PCR relied on a mix of 60 forward primers for TCR Vbeta segments and 13 reverse primers for TCR Jbeta segments. A multiplex PCR assay on genomic DNA amplified the CDR3 region of rearranged TCR beta genes. On the Illumina HiSeq System, the amplified TCR beta libraries were sequenced as 87-base-pair reads. As for the authors' bioinformatics: In a later analysis, tens of millions of unique TCR beta chains were counted across the roughly 610 repertoires, and about 10 million of these chains were shared by at least two donors. Raw reads were error-corrected and collapsed into unique sequences by a nearest-neighbor algorithm in which closely related sequences were merged to remove PCR and sequencing errors. Alignment of CDR3 sequences to IMGT reference sequences was used to assign V, D and J gene segments. For a sequence to be retained, at least a six-nucleotide match to both a V gene segment and a J gene segment was required. A rearrangement was called productive if the CDR3 had no stop codons and remained in frame with V and J, and every other rearrangement was called non-productive. Following IMGT convention, CDR3 was defined as the stretch from the second conserved V-encoded cysteine to the conserved J-encoded phenylalanine. The earlier analysis of a few hundred of the donors excluded any sequence lacking an unambiguous match to a single V gene segment. In an earlier analysis of several hundred of the donors, V segments were called functional above 56.7% productive rearrangements and were called segregating when the between-donor standard deviation exceeded 5%. A statistical classification framework was built for diagnosing cytomegalovirus status from the catalog of TCR beta chain sequences. A later analysis assigned V and J genes by comparing TCR nucleotide sequences with IMGT/GENE-DB human TR gene sequences. The TCRdist pipeline was used in a later analysis to assign CDR3 sequences and most-parsimonious VDJ recombination scenarios. A later analysis defined each TCR beta chain by its CDR3 amino acid sequence plus V-gene family, and excluded reads lacking a unique V-gene family. In a later analysis, 500 to 650 highly shared, low-generation-probability nucleotide sequences were removed to address suspected cross-contamination and a sequencing artifact. In a later analysis, a clonal expansion index was calculated for each public chain from normalized within-repertoire ranks of inferred template counts. In a later analysis, generation probabilities were computed using a VDJ recombination model fitted to out-of-frame rearrangements, and the results were checked against IGoR. Hypergeometric tests were used in a later analysis to score TCR-TCR, TCR-HLA and TCR-CMV co-occurrence, with a repertoire-size bias correction applied to the TCR pairs. A later analysis estimated false discovery rates by permuting HLA or CMV assignments 20 times. In a later analysis, co-occurring TCRs were grouped using DBSCAN, and TCRdist sequence similarity was added for clustering within HLA-allele-positive subsets. Repertoires with fewer than 30,000 or more than 120,000 public chains, plus five repertoires with anomalous nucleotide sharing, were excluded from co-occurrence clustering. Imported from immuneACCESS, the table was reduced by TCRdb to in-frame sequences with V and J called. These copies leave out some clones; in studies compared against another copy, an unresolved V gene accounts for under half, and the cause of the remainder is not known. That table furnishes V, J and clone size, whereas the DNA furnished D and trimming. The sample has some 150,000 clones on record, roughly 79% of them singletons. Of the sample, less than 15% falls within the top ten clones.

In the case of this clone: Its binding antigen is unknown. Per-base quality was not reported, and no clone a single base away is much larger than it.

The cohort comprised around 700 healthy bone marrow donors. Cohort members were all nominally healthy when sampled, although unrecorded immune exposures were likely present. The donor tested CMV seronegative, placing the donor among the roughly 350 seronegative members of the cohort. A peripheral blood sample was collected from each donor, and TCR beta sequencing was performed on peripheral blood mononuclear cells. Genomic DNA was extracted from the blood cell samples with the Qiagen DNeasy Blood Extraction Kit. This TCR was sampled from a woman aged 45 to 65 in good health and CMV-seronegative. Sequencing was performed on PBMCs. Here the chain combines TRBV18 and TRBJ1-4; there is no confident call for the D gene. The nucleotide sequence reads as follows: TGTGCCAGCTCCCCCCCAAAGACAACAATGGAAGAAAAACTGTTTTTT. It specifies CASSPPKTTMEEKLFF.